The 17 T cell receptor beta chains listed next were all sequenced from one sample in a study of T cell responses to AZD1222 COVID-19 vaccine. Generated by immunoSEQ multiplex PCR, the TCRdb table keeps only in-frame clones and is missing some. The table includes roughly 76,000 clones, more than 80% detected once. This material consisted of peripheral blood, taken on day 0 of AZD1222 vaccination. The receptors were gathered from an adult in good health.

This clone was found once. V usage is TRBV29-1 and J usage is TRBJ1-1; maybe TRBD1 (5 bases). This CDR3 has 12 residues. Between the trimmed V and J ends, which lost 7 bases and 2 bases, there was a span of 11 bases. Germline V gene data show CDR1 as SQVTM and CDR2 as ANQGSEA. The CDR3 region has the DNA TGCAGCGCCGCGGACATCAACACTGAAGCTTTCTTT. It translates to CSAADINTEAFF.

Sample share makes this clone medium-sized. The chain has TRBV27 and TRBJ1-5; D unresolved. Germline assignment: CDR1 MNHEY and CDR2 SMNVEV (reference sequence). The length of the CDR3 is 15 residues. V lost 3 bases and J 0 bases, leaving 9 bases between the germline ends. In DNA form, the CDR3 reads TGTGCCAGCAGTTTTAGCCCCTTTAGCAATCAGCCCCAGCATTTT. Protein product: CASSFSPFSNQPQHF.

The chain joins TRBV9 to TRBJ2-4; D may be TRBD1 (6 bases). CDR3 size: 14 residues. The V end lost 0 bases, the J end lost 8 bases, and 12 bases lay between the germline ends. Germline-derived CDR1 and CDR2 are SGDLS and YYNGEE. DNA of the CDR3: TGTGCCAGCAGCGTAGCAGGGGATAGGGACATTCAGTACTTC. Amino acid sequence: CASSVAGDRDIQYF.

The V and J genes are TRBV2 and TRBJ2-7, with 8 positions matching TRBD2. The CDR3 is made up of 15 amino acids. The junction had 4 bases not matched to a gene; V was cut back by 0 bases and J by 3 bases. CDR1 is SNHLY and CDR2 is FYNNEI in the germline V gene. CDR3 in amino acids: CASSEARTSRYEQYF. In nucleotides, the CDR3 is TGTGCCAGCAGTGAAGCCAGGACTAGCCGCTACGAGCAGTACTTC.

V is TRBV2 and J is TRBJ2-2, with D tentatively TRBD1 (5 bases). Germline CDR1 SNHLY, CDR2 FYNNEI. The CDR3 contains 15 residues. Trimming left V 1 base short and J 7 bases short, with 13 bases between. Here the CDR3 DNA reads TGTGCCAGCAGTGAAGACGCGGACACCGGCGGGGAGCTGTTTTTT. It yields the protein CASSEDADTGGELFF.

The chain carries TRBV18 and TRBJ1-1; D is uncertain. CDR1 and CDR2 (germline): KGHSH, LQKENI. This CDR3 is 15 amino acids long. Trimming left V 1 base short and J 0 bases short, with 9 bases between. CDR3 coding DNA: TGTGCCAGCTCACCACGTTCCGACATGAACACTGAAGCTTTCTTT. This sequence encodes CASSPRSDMNTEAFF.

The V and J genes are TRBV12-2 and TRBJ2-7; the table's TRBD2 call for D was not verified on the DNA. TRBV12-2 is a documented pseudogene. The CDR3 is made up of 14 amino acids. CDR3 protein: CASRLTTSGDEQYF. The DNA of the CDR3 is TGTGCAAGTCGCTTAACGACTAGCGGGGACGAGCAGTACTTC.

The V call is TRBV2, the J call TRBJ2-1, with D hard to call. Trimming took 5 bases from V and 8 from J, leaving 7 bases between them. CDR3 length: 11 amino acids. Per germline, CDR1 SNHLY and CDR2 FYNNEI. The CDR3 region has the DNA TGTGCCAGCAGTAATGGTTATGAGCAGTTCTTC. It codes for CASSNGYEQFF.

This clone was found a few times. V is TRBV12-3 or TRBV12-4 and J is TRBJ1-1; D is unclear. V lost 5 bases and J 11 bases, leaving 15 bases between the germline ends. CDR3 length: 12 amino acids. As DNA, the CDR3 is TGTGCCAGCAGTCTCGGACGGTCCCGGGCTTTCTTT. Translation: CASSLGRSRAFF.

The gene calls are TRBV7-9 and TRBJ2-5, with D possibly being TRBD1 (5 bases). Germline CDR1 SEHNR, CDR2 FQNEAQ (reference sequence). V shed 1 base and J shed 0 bases, with 15 bases lying between them. This CDR3 is 17 amino acids long. As DNA, the CDR3 is TGTGCCAGCAGCTTAGACCTACAGGTTGAAGACCAAGAGACCCAGTACTTC. Protein sequence: CASSLDLQVEDQETQYF.

The rearrangement links TRBV20-1 to TRBJ1-1; no firm D call. This CDR3 has 11 residues. V was shortened by 5 bases and J by 4 bases, with 8 bases between the two germline ends. From germline, CDR1 is DFQATT and CDR2 SNEGSKA (reference sequence). The DNA of the CDR3 is TGCAGTGCTCGTAGCGGCACTGAAGCTTTCTTT. Translated, it gives CSARSGTEAFF.

V is TRBV27 and J is TRBJ2-3; 7 bases align to TRBD1. With V trimmed by 6 bases and J by 2 bases, 8 bases remained unmatched. Germline V gene lookup returns CDR1 MNHEY and CDR2 SMNVEV (reference sequence). CDR3 length: 15 residues. In DNA form, the CDR3 reads TGTGCCAGCAGCCCCGGGACAGTGTTCACAGATACGCAGTATTTT. It specifies CASSPGTVFTDTQYF.

The chain uses TRBV9 and TRBJ2-3; a weak D match, TRBD2 (5 bases). This CDR3 has 16 amino acids. Trimming removed 0 bases from V and 0 bases from J, with 11 bases in between. Germline assignment: CDR1 SGDLS and CDR2 YYNGEE. This chain's CDR3 is CASSVVSGTSTDTQYF. For the CDR3, the DNA is TGTGCCAGCAGCGTAGTGAGCGGTACTAGCACAGATACGCAGTATTTT.

V and J are TRBV7-3 and TRBJ1-1, with D perhaps matching TRBD1 (5 bases). The CDR3 consists of 15 residues. The V end was cut by 1 base, the J end by 1 base, with 10 bases between. Germline CDR1 and CDR2: SGHTA and FQGTGA. DNA of the CDR3: TGTGCCAGCAGCTTAAGCGGGGCTCCGAACACTGAAGCTTTCTTT. Its protein is CASSLSGAPNTEAFF.

The chain combines TRBV7-2 with TRBJ1-2; D gene ambiguous. The germline gives CDR1 SGHTA, CDR2 FQGNSA. Trimming removed 1 base at V and 1 base at J, with 13 bases between. This CDR3 is 16 amino acids long. CDR3 region: CASSLVGARNNYGYTF. The CDR3 nucleotides are TGTGCCAGCAGCTTAGTCGGAGCTCGGAATAACTATGGCTACACCTTC.

The chain uses TRBV28 and TRBJ1-3; possible D gene TRBD1, 5 bases. The CDR3 is made up of 15 amino acids. The ends were cut back, 3 bases at V and 2 bases at J, with 11 bases in the middle. The germline V gene encodes CDR1 MDHEN and CDR2 SYDVKM. The CDR3 bases are TGTGCCAGCAGTTTCGGGGGTGGCCCTGGAAACACCATATATTTT. Translation: CASSFGGGPGNTIYF.

The chain couples TRBV5-1 to TRBJ1-2, with 8 bases matching TRBD1. Germline CDR1 is SGHRS and CDR2 is YFSETQ. This CDR3 is built from 13 residues. V was pared by 7 bases and J by 4 bases, with 6 bases of the junction left unmatched. The DNA of the CDR3 is TGCGCCAGCGGGACAGGCGTCTCCTATGGCTACACCTTC. Translating gives CASGTGVSYGYTF.